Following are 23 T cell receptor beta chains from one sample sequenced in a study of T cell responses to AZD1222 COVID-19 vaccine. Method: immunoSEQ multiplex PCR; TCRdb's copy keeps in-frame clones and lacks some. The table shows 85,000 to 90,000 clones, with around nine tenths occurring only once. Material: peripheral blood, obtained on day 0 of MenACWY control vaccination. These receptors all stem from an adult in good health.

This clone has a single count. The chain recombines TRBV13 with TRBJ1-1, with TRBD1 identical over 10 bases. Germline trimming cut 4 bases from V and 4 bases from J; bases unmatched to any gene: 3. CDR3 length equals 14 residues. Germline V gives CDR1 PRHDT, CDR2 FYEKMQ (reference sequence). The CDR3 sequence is CASSSRDRGTEAFF. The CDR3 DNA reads TGTGCCAGCAGCTCCCGGGACAGGGGCACTGAAGCTTTCTTT. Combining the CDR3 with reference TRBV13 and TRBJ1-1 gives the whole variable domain AAGVIQSPRHLIKEKRETATLKCYPIPRHDTVYWYQQGPGQDPQFLISFYEKMQSDKGSIPDRFSAQQFSDYHSELNMSSLELGDSALYFCASSSRDRGTEAFFGQGTRLTVV.

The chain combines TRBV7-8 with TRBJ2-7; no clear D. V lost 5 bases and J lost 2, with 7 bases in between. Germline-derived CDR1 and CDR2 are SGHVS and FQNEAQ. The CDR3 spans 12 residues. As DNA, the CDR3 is TGTGCCAGCAGCCCTTCTCCCTACGAGCAGTACTTC. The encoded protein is CASSPSPYEQYF.

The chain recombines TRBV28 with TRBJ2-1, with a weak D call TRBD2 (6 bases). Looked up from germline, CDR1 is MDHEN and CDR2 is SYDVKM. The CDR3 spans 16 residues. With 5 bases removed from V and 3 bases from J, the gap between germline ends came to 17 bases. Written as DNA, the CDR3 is TGTGCCAGCAGTGGCGACTTAGCGGACTTCTACAATGAGCAGTTCTTC. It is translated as CASSGDLADFYNEQFF.

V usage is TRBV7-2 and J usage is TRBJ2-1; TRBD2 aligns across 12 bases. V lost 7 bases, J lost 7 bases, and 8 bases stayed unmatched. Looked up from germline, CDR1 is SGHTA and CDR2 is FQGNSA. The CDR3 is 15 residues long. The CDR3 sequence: CASTMTSGGGNEQFF. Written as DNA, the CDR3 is TGTGCCAGCACTATGACTAGCGGGGGAGGGAATGAGCAGTTCTTC. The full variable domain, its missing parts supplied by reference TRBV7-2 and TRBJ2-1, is GAGVSQSPSNKVTEKGKDVELRCDPISGHTALYWYRQSLGQGLEFLIYFQGNSAPDKSGLPSDRFSAERTGGSVSTLTIQRTQQEDSAVYLCASTMTSGGGNEQFFGPGTRLTVL.

The CDR3 spells CASAGGEAGGIYNEQFF. In nucleotides, the CDR3 is TGTGCCAGCGCGGGGGGAGAAGCGGGAGGGATATACAATGAGCAGTTCTTC. The chain couples TRBV27 to TRBJ2-1, with 10 positions matching TRBD2. V gave up 8 bases and J gave up 4 bases; unmatched junction bases: 14. The CDR3 covers 17 residues. CDR1 is MNHEY and CDR2 is SMNVEV in the germline V gene (reference sequence).

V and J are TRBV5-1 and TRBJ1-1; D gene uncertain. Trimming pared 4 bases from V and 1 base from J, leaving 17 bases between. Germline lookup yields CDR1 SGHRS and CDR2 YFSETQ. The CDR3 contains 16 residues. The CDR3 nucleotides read TGCGCCAGCAGCCGGAATCCCACGCTAGGGAACACTGAAGCTTTCTTT. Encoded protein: CASSRNPTLGNTEAFF.

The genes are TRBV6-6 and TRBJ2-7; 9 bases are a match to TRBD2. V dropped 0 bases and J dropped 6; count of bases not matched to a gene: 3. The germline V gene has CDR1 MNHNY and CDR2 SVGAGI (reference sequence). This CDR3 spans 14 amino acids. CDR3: CASSYSAGGPEQYF. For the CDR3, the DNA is TGTGCCAGCAGTTACTCGGCGGGAGGGCCCGAGCAGTACTTC.

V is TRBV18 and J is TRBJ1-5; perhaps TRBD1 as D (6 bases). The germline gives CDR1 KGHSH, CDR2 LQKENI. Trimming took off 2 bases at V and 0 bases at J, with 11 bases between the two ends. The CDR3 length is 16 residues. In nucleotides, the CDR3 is TGTGCCAGCTCACCAGTAGCAGGGGTTAGCAATCAGCCCCAGCATTTT. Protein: CASSPVAGVSNQPQHF.

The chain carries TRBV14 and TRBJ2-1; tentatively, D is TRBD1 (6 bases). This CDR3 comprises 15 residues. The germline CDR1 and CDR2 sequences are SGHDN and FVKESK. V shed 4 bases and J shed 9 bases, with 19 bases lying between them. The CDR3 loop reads CASSPHPQGRVEQFF. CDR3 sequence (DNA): TGTGCCAGCAGCCCTCACCCCCAGGGGCGGGTTGAGCAGTTCTTC.

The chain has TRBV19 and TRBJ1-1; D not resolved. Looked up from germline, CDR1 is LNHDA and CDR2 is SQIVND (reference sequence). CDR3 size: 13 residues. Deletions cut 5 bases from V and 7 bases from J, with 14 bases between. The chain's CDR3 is CASSHNMGNEAFF. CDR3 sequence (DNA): TGTGCCAGTAGTCATAATATGGGGAATGAAGCTTTCTTT.

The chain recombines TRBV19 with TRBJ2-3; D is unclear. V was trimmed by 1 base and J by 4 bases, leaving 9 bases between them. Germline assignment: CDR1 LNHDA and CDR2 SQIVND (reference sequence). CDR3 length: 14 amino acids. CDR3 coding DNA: TGTGCCAGTAGTATAGCTGGGTCTGCAGATACGCAGTATTTT. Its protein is CASSIAGSADTQYF.

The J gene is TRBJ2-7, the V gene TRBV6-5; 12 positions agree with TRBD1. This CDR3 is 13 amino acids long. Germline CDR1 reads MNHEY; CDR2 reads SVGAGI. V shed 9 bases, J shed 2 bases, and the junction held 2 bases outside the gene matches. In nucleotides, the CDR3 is TGTGCCAGTGGGACAGGGGGCACCTACGAGCAGTACTTC. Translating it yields CASGTGGTYEQYF.

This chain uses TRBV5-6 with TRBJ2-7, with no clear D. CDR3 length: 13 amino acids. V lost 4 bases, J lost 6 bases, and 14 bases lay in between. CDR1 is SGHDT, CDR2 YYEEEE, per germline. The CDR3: CASSLGIFGEQYF. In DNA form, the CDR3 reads TGTGCCAGCAGCCTAGGGATTTTTGGCGAGCAGTACTTC.

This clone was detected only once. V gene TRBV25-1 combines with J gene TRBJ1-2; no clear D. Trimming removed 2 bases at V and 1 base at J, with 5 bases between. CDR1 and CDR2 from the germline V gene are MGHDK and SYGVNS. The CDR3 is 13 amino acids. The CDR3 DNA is TGTGCCAGCAGTGAACAGATTAACTATGGCTACACCTTC. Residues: CASSEQINYGYTF.

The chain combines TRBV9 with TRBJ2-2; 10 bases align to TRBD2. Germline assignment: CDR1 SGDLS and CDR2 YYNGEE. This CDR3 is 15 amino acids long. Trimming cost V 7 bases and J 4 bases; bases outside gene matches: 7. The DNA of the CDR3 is TGTGCCAGCGGTCAAAGCGGGAGGGCCACCGGGGAGCTGTTTTTT. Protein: CASGQSGRATGELFF.

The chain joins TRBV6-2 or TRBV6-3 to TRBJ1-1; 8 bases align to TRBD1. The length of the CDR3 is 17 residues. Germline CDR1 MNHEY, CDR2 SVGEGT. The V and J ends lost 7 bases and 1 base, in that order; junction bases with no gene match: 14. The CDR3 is CASNPWGQAGGNTEAFF. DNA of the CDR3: TGTGCCAGCAACCCTTGGGGACAGGCCGGGGGGAACACTGAAGCTTTCTTT.

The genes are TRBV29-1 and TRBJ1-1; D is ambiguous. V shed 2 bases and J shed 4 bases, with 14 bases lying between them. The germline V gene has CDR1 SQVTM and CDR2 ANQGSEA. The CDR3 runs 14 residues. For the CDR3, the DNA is TGCAGCGTTGAACCATATTCGGGAGGCACTGAAGCTTTCTTT. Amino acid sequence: CSVEPYSGGTEAFF.

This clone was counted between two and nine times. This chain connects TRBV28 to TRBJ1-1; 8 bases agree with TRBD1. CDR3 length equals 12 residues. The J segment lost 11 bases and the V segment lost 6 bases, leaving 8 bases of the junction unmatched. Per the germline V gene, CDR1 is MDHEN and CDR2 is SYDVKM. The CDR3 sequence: CASSRYQGAAFF. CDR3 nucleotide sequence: TGTGCCAGCAGCCGATACCAGGGGGCGGCTTTCTTT. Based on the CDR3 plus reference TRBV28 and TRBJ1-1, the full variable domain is DVKVTQSSRYLVKRTGEKVFLECVQDMDHENMFWYRQDPGLGLRLIYFSYDVKMKEKGDIPEGYSVSREKKERFSLILESASTNQTSMYLCASSRYQGAAFFGQGTRLTVV.

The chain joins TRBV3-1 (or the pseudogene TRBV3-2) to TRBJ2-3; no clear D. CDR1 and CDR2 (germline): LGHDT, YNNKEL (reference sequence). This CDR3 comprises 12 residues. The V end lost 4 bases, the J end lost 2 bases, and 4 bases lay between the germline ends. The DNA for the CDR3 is TGTGCCAGCAGCCCCCACACAGATACGCAGTATTTT. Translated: CASSPHTDTQYF.

CDR3 loop: CASRSSEGQGPSKSYEQYF. In DNA form, the CDR3 reads TGTGCAAGTCGCTCCTCAGAAGGGCAGGGCCCTTCTAAATCCTACGAGCAGTACTTC. The V call is TRBV12-2, the J call TRBJ2-7; the table names TRBD1, a call not compared with the DNA. TRBV12-2 is a recognized pseudogene. This CDR3 is built from 19 residues.

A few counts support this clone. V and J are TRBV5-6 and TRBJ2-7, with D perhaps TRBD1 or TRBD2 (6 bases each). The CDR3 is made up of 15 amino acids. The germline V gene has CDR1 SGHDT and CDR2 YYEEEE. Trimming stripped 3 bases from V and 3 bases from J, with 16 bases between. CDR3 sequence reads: CASSSYVGGHYEQYF. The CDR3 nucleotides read TGTGCCAGCAGCTCGTATGTCGGGGGCCACTACGAGCAGTACTTC.

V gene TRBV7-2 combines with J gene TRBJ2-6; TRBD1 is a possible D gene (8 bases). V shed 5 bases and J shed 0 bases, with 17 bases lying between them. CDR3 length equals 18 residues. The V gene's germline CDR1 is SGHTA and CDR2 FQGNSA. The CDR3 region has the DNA TGTGCCAGCAGCCCACAGGGGGGGTCTCCCTCTGGGGCCAACGTCCTGACTTTC. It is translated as CASSPQGGSPSGANVLTF.

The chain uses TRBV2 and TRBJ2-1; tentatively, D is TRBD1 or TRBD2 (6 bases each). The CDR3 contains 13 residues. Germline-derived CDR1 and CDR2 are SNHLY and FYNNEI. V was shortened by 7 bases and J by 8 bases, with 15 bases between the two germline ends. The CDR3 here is CASKAGEADEQFF. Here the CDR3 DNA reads TGTGCCAGCAAAGCAGGGGAGGCTGATGAGCAGTTCTTC.